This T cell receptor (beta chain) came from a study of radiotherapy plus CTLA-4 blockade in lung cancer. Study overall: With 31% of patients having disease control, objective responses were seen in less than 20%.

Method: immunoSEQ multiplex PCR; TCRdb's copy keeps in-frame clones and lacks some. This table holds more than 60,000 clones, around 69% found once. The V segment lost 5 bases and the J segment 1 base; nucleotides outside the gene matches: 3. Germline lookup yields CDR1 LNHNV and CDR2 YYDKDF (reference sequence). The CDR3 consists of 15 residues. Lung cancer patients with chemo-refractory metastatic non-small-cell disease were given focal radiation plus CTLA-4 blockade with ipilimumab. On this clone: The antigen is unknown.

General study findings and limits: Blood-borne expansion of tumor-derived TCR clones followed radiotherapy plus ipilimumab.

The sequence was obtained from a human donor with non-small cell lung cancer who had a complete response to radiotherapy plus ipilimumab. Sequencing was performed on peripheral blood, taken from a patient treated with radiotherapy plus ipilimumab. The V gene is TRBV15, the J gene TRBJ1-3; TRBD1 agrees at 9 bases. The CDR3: CATSRGTGSGNTIYF. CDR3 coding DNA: TGTGCCACCAGCCGGGGGACAGGGTCTGGAAACACCATATATTTT.